One sample yielded the 9 T cell receptor beta chains listed below, sequenced in a study of T cells after yellow fever vaccination. TCRdb reprocessed the 5' RACE reads via MiXCR and lists one record per CDR3 protein. The profile shows approximately 580,000 distinct CDR3 sequences, roughly 17% of them singletons. The specimen was PBMCs, collected more than 4 days after the first yellow fever vaccination. These receptors all come from a man aged 18 to 30 who received the YFV17D yellow fever vaccine.

This sequence joins TRBV4-1 and TRBJ2-5, with 7 nucleotides matching TRBD1. J lost 9 bases, V lost 1 base, and 11 bases had no gene match. CDR1 MGHRA and CDR2 YSYEKL come from the germline V gene. The CDR3 runs 15 residues. DNA of the CDR3: TGCGCCAGCAGCCAAGGAAAAGGGGGCCCGGCGCCCCAGTACTTC. Protein product: CASSQGKGGPAPQYF.

This clonotype occurred a few times. CDR3 in amino acids: CASSPGMQPETQYF. The CDR3 DNA reads as TGTGCCAGCAGTCCCGGGATGCAGCCAGAGACCCAGTACTTC. The chain employs TRBV5-4 and TRBJ2-5; D might be TRBD2 (5 bases). CDR1 is SGHNT and CDR2 is YYREEE in the germline V gene (reference sequence). The germline V and J ends were trimmed by 5 bases and 4 bases, with 15 bases remaining between them. The CDR3 runs to 14 residues.

This clonotype was seen a handful of times. This rearrangement joins TRBV12-3 or TRBV12-4 to TRBJ1-2; no firm D call. This CDR3 region has 13 residues. The ends were cut back, 3 bases at V and 6 bases at J, with 11 bases in the middle. CDR3 coding DNA: TGTGCCAGCAGTTTTGTTAATGAGGATGGCTACACCTTC. Translation gives CASSFVNEDGYTF.

The CDR3 protein is CASSQDTIRDPSDTQYF. CDR3 DNA: TGCGCCAGCAGCCAAGATACTATCAGAGACCCATCAGATACGCAGTATTTT. The V gene is TRBV4-3, the J gene TRBJ2-3, with D uncertain. CDR1 is LGHNA and CDR2 is YSLEER in the germline V gene. The CDR3 totals 17 residues. V was trimmed by 0 bases and J by 4 bases, leaving 17 bases between them.

This clonotype was detected a few times. The V and J genes are TRBV10-3 and TRBJ1-2; D call uncertain. This CDR3 has 13 residues. The V gene lost 3 bases and the J gene lost 4 bases, with 9 bases spanning the gap. Germline CDR1 ENHRY, CDR2 SYGVKD. The CDR3 sequence: CAISDGGIYGYTF. The CDR3 bases are TGTGCCATCAGTGATGGAGGGATCTATGGCTACACCTTC.

This rearrangement joins TRBV18 to TRBJ1-3; no reliable D call. The CDR3 has 13 residues. Germline V lookup: CDR1 KGHSH, CDR2 LQKENI. Trimming removed 2 bases at V and 6 bases at J, with 8 bases between. As DNA, the CDR3 is TGTGCCAGCTCACCAGGTCACGAAAACACCATATATTTT. As protein: CASSPGHENTIYF.

This chain connects TRBV5-6 to TRBJ2-1; D ambiguous. The CDR3 is 12 residues long. Germline-derived CDR1 and CDR2 are SGHDT and YYEEEE. V was pared by 4 bases and J by 9 bases, with 11 bases between. CDR3 sequence: CASSTPGSEQFF. The CDR3 coding sequence is TGTGCCAGCAGCACCCCCGGGTCTGAGCAGTTCTTC.

This clonotype was seen ten or more times. For the CDR3, the DNA is TGCGCCAGCAGCCTAACTAGCGGGGGGCGTGGAGATACGCAGTATTTT. Protein product: CASSLTSGGRGDTQYF. The J gene is TRBJ2-3, the V gene TRBV5-1; 12 nucleotides match TRBD2. CDR1 is SGHRS and CDR2 is YFSETQ in the germline V gene. The CDR3 has 16 residues. V lost 4 bases to trimming and J lost 5 bases; unmatched junction nucleotides: 8.

The rearrangement links TRBV19 to TRBJ1-2; 9 positions match TRBD1. The CDR3 loop spans 15 amino acids. With 3 bases clipped from V and 4 bases from J, the junction kept 6 bases outside the gene matches. Germline V gene lookup returns CDR1 LNHDA and CDR2 SQIVND (reference sequence). CDR3 nucleotide sequence: TGTGCCAGTAGTATCGGGGGACAGGGCATCTATGGCTACACCTTC. Translating gives CASSIGGQGIYGYTF.